This T cell receptor beta chain was sequenced in a study of pediatric ulcerative colitis. Study results and limitations: No controls had the two rectal clonotypes shared by ulcerative colitis patients. Rectal repertoires separated controls, mild-moderate and acute severe colitis. Substantially fewer templates came from two patients' blood samples.

This table comes from immunoSEQ multiplex PCR, and its TCRdb copy is limited to in-frame clones, with some not included. Of around 37,000 clones in the sample, roughly 71% are singletons; the top ten hold roughly 8.6%. Turning to this clone: No antigen is known for it.

During colonoscopy, one to two rectal pinch biopsies were collected. V shed 3 bases, J shed 3 bases, and the junction held 10 bases outside the gene matches. The CDR3 covers 16 residues. Germline CDR1 reads KGHSY; CDR2 reads FQNENV. Material: gut tissue. V usage is TRBV16 and J usage is TRBJ2-7; 8 nucleotides agree with TRBD1. This clonotype was obtained from a boy aged 5-17 years with severe ulcerative colitis. CDR3 region: CASSHFTGTGDYEQYF. The CDR3 nucleotides are TGTGCCAGCAGCCACTTTACCGGGACAGGCGACTACGAGCAGTACTTC.